These T cell receptor beta chains were read from a single sample in a study of T cell responses to AZD1222 COVID-19 vaccine. Generated by immunoSEQ multiplex PCR, the TCRdb table keeps only in-frame clones and is missing some. Here the sample spans 150,000 to 200,000 clones, roughly 90% being singletons. Sequencing was performed on peripheral blood, taken on day 0 of AZD1222 vaccination. The receptors shown here come from an adult in good health. The CDR3 runs from the conserved cysteine through the conserved F or W. The D gene is left open where the match is weak.

J: TRBJ1-4
D: -
V: TRBV6-1
DNA: TGTGCCAGCAGTGACCCCGGGTGGGAAGAAAAACTGTTTTTT
CDR3: CASSDPGWEEKLFF

J: TRBJ2-1
D: TRBD2
V: TRBV15
DNA: TGTGCCACCAGCAGACAAGCGGGAGGGAAAAATGAGCAGTTCTTC
CDR3: CATSRQAGGKNEQFF

J: TRBJ2-1
D: -
V: TRBV11-3
DNA: TGTGCCAGCAGCCCCCAGGGCTCCAATGAGCAGTTCTTC
CDR3: CASSPQGSNEQFF

J: TRBJ2-7
D: TRBD1
V: TRBV4-1
DNA: TGCGCCAGCAGCCATGACAGGGGGGACTACGAGCAGTACTTC
CDR3: CASSHDRGDYEQYF

J: TRBJ2-3
D: -
V: TRBV7-8
DNA: TGTGCCAGCAGCCGAACTAAAGATACGCAGTATTTT
CDR3: CASSRTKDTQYF

J: TRBJ2-1
D: TRBD2
V: TRBV28
DNA: TGTGCCAGCCAGGGACTAGCGAATAACAATGAGCAGTTCTTC
CDR3: CASQGLANNNEQFF

J: TRBJ1-1
D: -
V: TRBV19
DNA: TGTGCCAGTAGAATGATCAGGGGAGAGGAAGCTTTCTTT
CDR3: CASRMIRGEEAFF

J: TRBJ2-7
D: -
V: TRBV6-6
DNA: TGTGCCAGCAGTTACGAGCGTGAGGGTGTCTACGAGCAGTACTTC
CDR3: CASSYEREGVYEQYF

J: TRBJ2-1
D: -
V: TRBV9
DNA: TGTGCCAGCGGGAGCATTGGCAATGAGCAGTTCTTC
CDR3: CASGSIGNEQFF

J: TRBJ2-5
D: TRBD1
V: TRBV2
DNA: TGTGCCAGCGCCCCAGGGGGAAGCGGCCAAGAGACCCAGTACTTC
CDR3: CASAPGGSGQETQYF

J: TRBJ1-2
D: TRBD1
V: TRBV19
DNA: TGTGCCAGTAACCCGGGACAGAGGGGCTATGGCTACACCTTC
CDR3: CASNPGQRGYGYTF

J: TRBJ2-7
D: TRBD2
V: TRBV29-1
DNA: TGCAGCGTTGATCTAGGGACTACCTACGAGCAGTACTTC
CDR3: CSVDLGTTYEQYF

J: TRBJ2-1
D: TRBD2
V: TRBV6-5
DNA: TGTGCCAGCCGACTAGCGGGAGAATACAATGAGCAGTTCTTC
CDR3: CASRLAGEYNEQFF

J: TRBJ2-7
D: TRBD2
V: TRBV18
DNA: TGTGCCAGCTCACCGGGACTATCAGAGTCCTACGAGCAGTACTTC
CDR3: CASSPGLSESYEQYF

J: TRBJ2-2
D: TRBD1
V: TRBV9
DNA: TGTGCCAGCAGCGTAGAAGTGGGCCGGACAGGGCCGAACACCGGGGAGCTGTTTTTT
CDR3: CASSVEVGRTGPNTGELFF

J: TRBJ2-7
D: TRBD2
V: TRBV7-6
DNA: TGTGCCAGCAGCTTTAGCGGGAGGTCCACCTACGAGCAGTACTTC
CDR3: CASSFSGRSTYEQYF

J: TRBJ1-2
D: TRBD1
V: TRBV3-1/TRBV3-2
DNA: TGTGCCAGCAGCCAATGGGACAGTGCCTATGGCTACACCTTC
CDR3: CASSQWDSAYGYTF

J: TRBJ1-4
D: -
V: TRBV5-4
DNA: TGTGCCAGCAGCTTGAGGTTCGGGAGGGATACTAATGAAAAACTGTTTTTT
CDR3: CASSLRFGRDTNEKLFF

J: TRBJ2-7
D: -
V: TRBV5-1
DNA: TGCGCCAGCAGCTTGGAGGTTACGGCAGGGGACGAGCAGTACTTC
CDR3: CASSLEVTAGDEQYF

J: TRBJ1-3
D: -
V: TRBV7-9
DNA: TGTGCCAGCAGCCCCAAACGCTCTGGAAACACCATATATTTT
CDR3: CASSPKRSGNTIYF

J: TRBJ2-7
D: -
V: TRBV9
DNA: TGTGCCAGCAGCGTAGGCCCACAATTGGGCTACGAGCAGTACTTC
CDR3: CASSVGPQLGYEQYF

J: TRBJ2-7
D: TRBD2
V: TRBV19
DNA: TGTGCCAGTAGTATGTCTAGCGGGAGTTACGAGCAGTACTTC
CDR3: CASSMSSGSYEQYF

J: TRBJ2-1
D: TRBD1
V: TRBV7-3
DNA: TGTGCCAGCAGCTTATATCCTGAGACAGGGGGCCATGAGCAGTTCTTC
CDR3: CASSLYPETGGHEQFF

J: TRBJ1-2
D: -
V: TRBV6-5
DNA: TGTGCCAGCAGTTACTCAGCAGGGGTAGATGGCTACACCTTC
CDR3: CASSYSAGVDGYTF

J: TRBJ2-3
D: TRBD2
V: TRBV5-1
DNA: TGCGCCAGCAGCTTTCTAGCGGGCGTCAGCACAGATACGCAGTATTTT
CDR3: CASSFLAGVSTDTQYF

J: TRBJ2-1
D: TRBD2
V: TRBV20-1
DNA: TGCAGTGCTAGTAGGTCTAGCGGGAGGTATGAGCAGTTCTTC
CDR3: CSASRSSGRYEQFF

J: TRBJ1-5
D: TRBD1
V: TRBV19
DNA: TGTGCCAGTAGTATCCGTCAGGGGGCGGGCGTTCAGCCCCAGCATTTT
CDR3: CASSIRQGAGVQPQHF

J: TRBJ2-1
D: -
V: TRBV19
DNA: TGTGCCAGTAGCCCCGAAAGCCTCGCCTACAATGAGCAGTTCTTC
CDR3: CASSPESLAYNEQFF

J: TRBJ2-5
D: -
V: TRBV7-2
DNA: TGTGCCAGCAGCTTAGCGGGAGTTAGGGAGACCCAGTACTTC
CDR3: CASSLAGVRETQYF

J: TRBJ1-2
D: TRBD1
V: TRBV5-8
DNA: TGTGCCAGCAGCGCCCGGACAGGATTTTCAGGCTACACCTTC
CDR3: CASSARTGFSGYTF

J: TRBJ1-6
D: -
V: TRBV5-6
DNA: TGTGCCAGCAGCGGGGGACCGCGCGGACCCCTCCACTTT
CDR3: CASSGGPRGPLHF

J: TRBJ2-7
D: TRBD2
V: TRBV29-1
DNA: TGCAGCGTTGCCACCGGGACTAGCGGAGGCGAGCAGTACTTC
CDR3: CSVATGTSGGEQYF

J: TRBJ1-2
D: TRBD1
V: TRBV6-5
DNA: TGTGCCAGCAGTACCCGGACAGGAGATGACTATGGCTACACCTTC
CDR3: CASSTRTGDDYGYTF

J: TRBJ1-6
D: TRBD1
V: TRBV30
DNA: TGTGCCTGGAGTGCCGGACAGGGGGCTTCACCCCTCCACTTT
CDR3: CAWSAGQGASPLHF

J: TRBJ2-1
D: TRBD2
V: TRBV6-2/TRBV6-3
DNA: TGTGCCAGCAGTTACGCTAGCGGGAGATTCCATGAGCAGTTCTTC
CDR3: CASSYASGRFHEQFF

J: TRBJ2-3
D: TRBD2
V: TRBV10-2
DNA: TGCGCCAGCCGAAGGACTAGCGGGAGGTTCGTGGGCACAGATACGCAGTATTTT
CDR3: CASRRTSGRFVGTDTQYF

J: TRBJ1-3
D: TRBD1
V: TRBV11-2
DNA: TGTGCCAGCAGCCTCACCGGGACAGGACTCTCTGGAAACACCATATATTTT
CDR3: CASSLTGTGLSGNTIYF